These 20 T cell receptor beta chains share one sample of origin, sequenced in a study of identical twins. MiXCR, applied by TCRdb to the 5' RACE reads, yields one record per CDR3 protein. The table lists 550,000 to 700,000 distinct CDR3 sequences, approximately 9.6% of them singletons. This sample was also put to use in a study of yellow fever vaccine responses in identical twins.

Sequenced sample: PBMCs. The receptors were gathered from a young woman in good health.

The rearrangement uses TRBV6-1 and TRBJ1-6, with 9 nucleotides matching TRBD1. Germline V CDR1 and CDR2: MNHNS, SASEGT. V lost 2 bases to trimming and J lost 10 bases; unmatched junction nucleotides: 6. The CDR3 has 15 residues. The CDR3: CASSEYGTGISPLHF. DNA for the CDR3: TGTGCCAGCAGTGAATACGGGACAGGGATCTCACCCCTCCACTTT.

This clonotype has ten or more counts. The chain is built from TRBV2 and TRBJ2-1, with D possibly TRBD1 on 5 matching bases. Germline V lookup: CDR1 SNHLY, CDR2 FYNNEI. The CDR3 spans 17 residues. Trimming left V 1 base short and J 0 bases short, with 13 bases between. The CDR3 loop is CASSEEGLRTSYNEQFF. Written as DNA, the CDR3 is TGTGCCAGCAGTGAAGAGGGGTTGCGGACCTCCTACAATGAGCAGTTCTTC.

This clonotype was detected only a few times. V gene TRBV29-1 combines with J gene TRBJ1-2; TRBD1 is a possible D gene (5 bases). Germline CDR1 reads SQVTM; CDR2 reads ANQGSEA. This CDR3 has 11 amino acids. V lost 6 bases to trimming and J lost 3 bases, with 8 bases between them. Written as DNA, the CDR3 is TGCAGCGTCTTGGGGGACTATGGCTACACCTTC. Residues: CSVLGDYGYTF.

The table lists this clonotype with many counts. The chain has TRBV6-5 and TRBJ2-7, with D perhaps given as TRBD1 or TRBD2 (5 bases each). V lost 0 bases and J 5 bases, leaving 17 bases between the germline ends. This CDR3 comprises 16 residues. The V gene's germline CDR1 is MNHEY and CDR2 SVGAGI. The CDR3 DNA is TGTGCCAGCAGTTACTCGATTCCGTCCAGGGACCACGAGCAGTACTTC. It yields the protein CASSYSIPSRDHEQYF.

This clonotype was picked up many times. The chain uses TRBV6-5 and TRBJ1-2, with 7 nucleotides matching TRBD1. Trimming removed 6 bases from V and 8 bases from J; junction bases left unmatched: 6. This CDR3 is 12 amino acids long. Looked up from germline, CDR1 is MNHEY and CDR2 is SVGAGI. CDR3 amino acids: CASRQGGGGYTF. The CDR3 nucleotides are TGTGCCAGCAGACAGGGAGGGGGCGGCTACACCTTC.

This clonotype was detected many times. J is TRBJ2-1 and V is TRBV20-1, with a weak D call TRBD2 (5 bases). This CDR3 region has 14 residues. V gave up 2 bases and J gave up 6 bases, with 14 bases separating them. The germline V gene encodes CDR1 DFQATT and CDR2 SNEGSKA (reference sequence). CDR3 sequence reads: CSARRSGLANEQFF. CDR3 in DNA: TGCAGTGCTAGAAGGTCGGGGTTGGCCAATGAGCAGTTCTTC.

V is TRBV12-3 or TRBV12-4 and J is TRBJ2-7; 9 positions agree with TRBD1. The CDR3 loop spans 15 amino acids. Losses at the gene ends were 6 bases for V and 1 base for J; bases not matched to a gene: 7. As DNA, the CDR3 is TGTGCCAGCAGCGGATGGGGACAGGGATCCTACGAGCAGTACTTC. This gives the protein CASSGWGQGSYEQYF.

This clonotype showed up many times. The V call is TRBV7-2, the J call TRBJ1-1; D unclear. The CDR3 has 13 residues. With 3 bases removed from V and 0 bases from J, the gap between germline ends came to 5 bases. CDR1 and CDR2 from the germline V gene are SGHTA and FQGNSA. This chain's CDR3 is CASSFKVNTEAFF. DNA of the CDR3: TGTGCCAGCAGCTTCAAGGTGAACACTGAAGCTTTCTTT.

This clonotype was picked up a small number of times. Here the CDR3 DNA reads TGTGCCAGCAGTTCCACCCACGGGGGCGCCTACGAGCAGTACTTC. Residues: CASSSTHGGAYEQYF. This chain connects TRBV6-5 to TRBJ2-7; perhaps D is TRBD1 or TRBD2 (6 bases each). Trimming removed 4 bases at V and 2 bases at J, with 15 bases between. The CDR3 consists of 15 residues. Germline V gives CDR1 MNHEY, CDR2 SVGAGI.

V and J are TRBV5-6 and TRBJ2-3; 12 bases are a match to TRBD2. The CDR3 has 19 amino acids. CDR1 SGHDT and CDR2 YYEEEE come from the germline V gene. Trimming took 4 bases from V and 2 from J; bases not matched to a gene: 14. The CDR3 DNA follows: TGTGCCAGCAGCCCTGCCCCAGAGTCTAGCGGGAGGGCCACAGATACGCAGTATTTT. It specifies CASSPAPESSGRATDTQYF.

The CDR3 DNA reads TGTGCCAGCAGCTTAGCGGGGCGGACTGAAGCTTTCTTT. Protein: CASSLAGRTEAFF. The V gene is TRBV7-9, the J gene TRBJ1-1; perhaps TRBD1 as D (5 bases). CDR3 length: 13 residues. Germline CDR1 is SEHNR and CDR2 is FQNEAQ (reference sequence). Trimming shortened V by 0 bases and J by 5 bases, and 7 bases separated the two germline ends.

Concerning this clonotype itself: Relative to the germline gene, one junction end is altered; a read error may explain this. This chain uses TRBV5-6 with TRBJ1-1, with D maybe TRBD1 (5 bases). The CDR3 extends over 15 amino acids. Germline V gives CDR1 SGHDT, CDR2 YYEEEE. The CDR3: CANSLVAGKDTEAFF. Here the CDR3 DNA reads TGTGCCAACAGCTTGGTCGCAGGGAAGGACACTGAAGCTTTCTTT.

The gene calls are TRBV7-2 and TRBJ1-1; possible D gene TRBD1, 6 bases. CDR1 SGHTA and CDR2 FQGNSA come from the germline V gene. The CDR3 sequence is 14 residues long. The V end lost 0 bases, the J end lost 6 bases, and 11 bases lay between the germline ends. The CDR3 protein is CASSLARGSAEAFF. In nucleotides, the CDR3 is TGTGCCAGCAGCTTAGCGAGGGGGAGCGCTGAAGCTTTCTTT.

This clonotype turned up a few times. The chain links TRBV27 to TRBJ2-7, with D maybe TRBD1 (6 bases). CDR3 length: 13 residues. Trimming stripped 6 bases from V and 3 bases from J, with 12 bases between. Germline CDR1 and CDR2: MNHEY and SMNVEV (reference sequence). The CDR3 sequence: CASSPGTHYEQYF. The DNA for the CDR3 is TGTGCCAGCAGCCCCGGGACACACTACGAGCAGTACTTC.

The V and J genes are TRBV19 and TRBJ2-1; weak D call: TRBD2 (6 bases). V gave up 5 bases and J gave up 8 bases, with 25 bases separating them. The CDR3 length is 17 residues. Germline lookup yields CDR1 LNHDA and CDR2 SQIVND (reference sequence). CDR3 region: CASSPGALTRRADEQFF. DNA of the CDR3: TGTGCCAGTAGTCCCGGGGCCCTGACTAGACGGGCAGATGAGCAGTTCTTC. The full variable domain, with the rest looked up from reference TRBV19 and TRBJ2-1, is DGGITQSPKYLFRKEGQNVTLSCEQNLNHDAMYWYRQDPGQGLRLIYYSQIVNDFQKGDIAEGYSVSREKKESFPLTVTSAQKNPTAFYLCASSPGALTRRADEQFFGPGTRLTVL.

This clonotype was seen only a few times. V usage is TRBV11-2 and J usage is TRBJ2-7, with TRBD1 identical over 11 bases. Germline V gives CDR1 SGHAT, CDR2 FQNNGV. V gave up 8 bases and J gave up 4 bases; unmatched junction bases: 1. The CDR3 contains 12 residues. CDR3 in amino acids: CASGQGAYEQYF. Written as DNA, the CDR3 is TGTGCCAGCGGACAGGGGGCATACGAGCAGTACTTC.

This chain connects TRBV12-3 or TRBV12-4 to TRBJ1-3; D unresolved. The length of the CDR3 is 15 residues. Trimming stripped 2 bases from V and 5 bases from J, with 13 bases between. DNA of the CDR3: TGTGCCAGCAGTTTACGGCACAATAGGAGAAACACCATATATTTT. Amino acid sequence: CASSLRHNRRNTIYF.

V is TRBV30 and J is TRBJ2-5; D perhaps matches TRBD2 (5 bases). This CDR3 comprises 12 residues. Germline values: CDR1 GTSNPN, CDR2 SVGIG (reference sequence). V shed 2 bases and J shed 2 bases, with 6 bases lying between them. CDR3 amino acids: CAWSSGQETQYF. In nucleotides, the CDR3 is TGTGCCTGGAGTTCGGGGCAAGAGACCCAGTACTTC.

This clonotype was detected many times. CDR3 amino acids: CASLLRLAGGTDTQYF. DNA for the CDR3: TGTGCCAGCCTTTTGCGACTAGCGGGGGGCACAGATACGCAGTATTTT. The rearrangement uses TRBV2 and TRBJ2-3, with 12 bases aligning to TRBD2. There are 16 residues in the CDR3. CDR1 and CDR2 (germline): SNHLY, FYNNEI. V trimming: 8 bases; J trimming: 1 base; junction bases outside the gene matches: 7.

CDR3 nucleotide sequence: TGTGCCAGCAGCCAGCGTCGACAGGGGACCGGGGAGCAGTTCTTC. This codes for CASSQRRQGTGEQFF. This chain connects TRBV13 to TRBJ2-1, with 8 nucleotides matching TRBD1. This CDR3 comprises 15 residues. CDR1 is PRHDT and CDR2 is FYEKMQ in the germline V gene (reference sequence). V was clipped by 5 bases and J by 10 bases; unmatched bases: 13.